This is a list of T cell receptor beta chains from one sample in a study of blood T cell repertoires in COVID-19. The method was immunoSEQ multiplex PCR; TCRdb's version includes in-frame clones alone and lacks a portion of them. The data hold around 260,000 clones, with around 82% observed a single time. The sequenced sample consisted of peripheral blood. The receptors come from a woman in her fifties or sixties who had recovered from COVID-19. Each CDR3 is given with its conserved first and last residue. Each record gives: CDR3 protein, CDR3 DNA, D gene, V gene, J gene, clone size. The D gene is left open where the match is weak. Expanded clones get a size class; other rows say once, few or many, or leave the size out.

cdr3_aa: CASSLADKGQAFF
cdr3_nt: TGCGCCAGCAGCTTGGCCGATAAGGGGCAAGCTTTCTTT
d_call: NA
v_call: TRBV5-1
j_call: TRBJ1-1
clone_size: once

cdr3_aa: CASSVSAKGANVLTF
cdr3_nt: TGTGCCAGCAGCGTTAGTGCGAAGGGGGCCAACGTCCTGACTTTC
d_call: NA
v_call: TRBV9
j_call: TRBJ2-6
clone_size: NA

cdr3_aa: CASSLAERGSPLHF
cdr3_nt: TGTGCCAGCAGCTTAGCGGAACGAGGCTCACCCCTCCACTTT
d_call: NA
v_call: TRBV7-9
j_call: TRBJ1-6
clone_size: once

cdr3_aa: CASSSPGLAGRETQYF
cdr3_nt: TGTGCCAGCAGCTCCCCCGGACTAGCGGGGAGAGAGACCCAGTACTTC
d_call: TRBD2
v_call: TRBV7-2
j_call: TRBJ2-5
clone_size: NA

cdr3_aa: CASSQSPLGDEQYF
cdr3_nt: TGCGCCAGCAGCCAAAGCCCTCTCGGGGACGAGCAGTACTTC
d_call: NA
v_call: TRBV4-1
j_call: TRBJ2-7
clone_size: NA

cdr3_aa: CASSQDTRYEQYF
cdr3_nt: TGCGCCAGCAGCCAAGATACTAGGTACGAGCAGTACTTC
d_call: NA
v_call: TRBV4-3
j_call: TRBJ2-7
clone_size: NA

cdr3_aa: CASRDSYSNQPQHF
cdr3_nt: TGTGCCAGCCGCGACAGTTATAGCAATCAGCCCCAGCATTTT
d_call: NA
v_call: TRBV2
j_call: TRBJ1-5
clone_size: many

cdr3_aa: CASRQDQGPYEQYF
cdr3_nt: TGCGCCAGCAGACAAGACCAGGGGCCCTACGAGCAGTACTTC
d_call: NA
v_call: TRBV5-1
j_call: TRBJ2-7
clone_size: NA

cdr3_aa: CASSKGVADNSRGGYTF
cdr3_nt: TGTGCCAGCAGTAAAGGGGTAGCTGATAATAGTCGGGGTGGCTACACCTTC
d_call: NA
v_call: TRBV6-1
j_call: TRBJ1-2
clone_size: NA

cdr3_aa: CASSWTGGLGTEAFF
cdr3_nt: TGTGCCAGCAGCTGGACAGGGGGATTGGGCACTGAAGCTTTCTTT
d_call: TRBD1
v_call: TRBV7-3
j_call: TRBJ1-1
clone_size: NA

cdr3_aa: CASSIGQGAGNEQFF
cdr3_nt: TGTGCCAGCAGCATTGGACAGGGGGCGGGCAATGAGCAGTTCTTC
d_call: TRBD1
v_call: TRBV11-2
j_call: TRBJ2-1
clone_size: once

cdr3_aa: CSARLSSNTGELFF
cdr3_nt: TGCAGCGCCCGATTATCCAGTAACACCGGGGAGCTGTTTTTT
d_call: NA
v_call: TRBV29-1
j_call: TRBJ2-2
clone_size: NA

cdr3_aa: CASSPLSLEQYF
cdr3_nt: TGCGCCAGCAGCCCCCTTAGCTTAGAGCAGTACTTC
d_call: NA
v_call: TRBV4-1
j_call: TRBJ2-7
clone_size: NA

cdr3_aa: CSAGQGDGYTF
cdr3_nt: TGCAGTGCTGGACAGGGGGATGGCTACACCTTC
d_call: TRBD1
v_call: TRBV20-1
j_call: TRBJ1-2
clone_size: NA

cdr3_aa: CASRTGRGYNSPLHF
cdr3_nt: TGTGCCAGCAGGACAGGGAGAGGATATAATTCACCCCTCCACTTT
d_call: TRBD1
v_call: TRBV19
j_call: TRBJ1-6
clone_size: NA

cdr3_aa: CASSLGTGGRKETQYF
cdr3_nt: TGTGCCAGCAGCTTAGGTACAGGGGGAAGGAAGGAGACCCAGTACTTC
d_call: TRBD1
v_call: TRBV7-2
j_call: TRBJ2-5
clone_size: once

cdr3_aa: CASSLVNSGNTIYF
cdr3_nt: TGTGCCAGCAGTTTAGTAAACTCTGGAAACACCATATATTTT
d_call: NA
v_call: TRBV28
j_call: TRBJ1-3
clone_size: NA

cdr3_aa: CATGELAKNIQYF
cdr3_nt: TGTGCCACCGGGGAATTAGCCAAAAACATTCAGTACTTC
d_call: NA
v_call: TRBV28
j_call: TRBJ2-4
clone_size: NA

cdr3_aa: CASSLGLVDTQYF
cdr3_nt: TGTGCCAGCAGCTTGGGACTAGTGGATACGCAGTATTTT
d_call: TRBD2
v_call: TRBV7-2
j_call: TRBJ2-3
clone_size: NA

cdr3_aa: CSVRRTTRTYGYTF
cdr3_nt: TGCAGCGTACGACGGACAACGAGGACCTATGGCTACACCTTC
d_call: NA
v_call: TRBV29-1
j_call: TRBJ1-2
clone_size: many

cdr3_aa: CASSRPSGQQYF
cdr3_nt: TGTGCCAGCAGCCGACCTAGCGGGCAGCAGTACTTC
d_call: TRBD2
v_call: TRBV28
j_call: TRBJ2-7
clone_size: NA